The text below deals with one T cell receptor beta chain. These data belong to a study of beta chain features in type 1 diabetes. Germline values: CDR1 SGHNT, CDR2 YYREEE (reference sequence). The ends lost 4 bases at V and 2 bases at J; junction bases unmatched: 3. The CDR3 contains 14 residues. The entirety of the isolated RNA underwent reverse transcription, so expressed TCRB transcripts were sequenced. Clones were read by immunoSEQ multiplex PCR, and TCRdb kept only the in-frame ones, dropping some. This table holds about 900,000 clones, roughly 16% found once. Material for sequencing was naive CD4+ T cells from blood. The chain has TRBV5-4 and TRBJ2-4; 7 bases align to TRBD1. The TCR sequence derives from a woman aged 18-30 years in good health. Here the CDR3 DNA reads TGTGCCAGCAGCCCCAGGGGGTCCAAAAACATTCAGTACTTC. Translation gives CASSPRGSKNIQYF. The entire variable domain, with the rest obtained from reference TRBV5-4 and TRBJ2-4, is as follows: ETGVTQSPTHLIKTRGQQVTLRCSSQSGHNTVSWYQQALGQGPQFIFQYYREEENGRGNFPPRFSGLQFPNYSSELNVNALELDDSALYLCASSPRGSKNIQYFGAGTRLSVL.